One sample yielded the 20 T cell receptor beta chains listed below, sequenced in a study of blood T cell repertoires in COVID-19. Clones were read by immunoSEQ multiplex PCR, and TCRdb kept only the in-frame ones, dropping some. The data contain a few hundred thousand clones, roughly 90% of them singletons. Sequenced input: peripheral blood. These receptors were taken from a woman aged 60-75 years with acute or convalescent COVID-19.

The chain recombines TRBV5-1 with TRBJ2-7, with D perhaps TRBD1 (5 bases). The CDR3 covers 14 residues. Germline V gene lookup returns CDR1 SGHRS and CDR2 YFSETQ. The V end was cut by 4 bases, the J end by 2 bases, with 13 bases between. CDR3 DNA: TGCGCCAGCAGCACCATACAGGAAACCTACGAGCAGTACTTC. It translates to CASSTIQETYEQYF.

This chain links TRBV9 with TRBJ2-2, with 8 bases identical to TRBD1. The germline V gene encodes CDR1 SGDLS and CDR2 YYNGEE. This CDR3 region has 13 residues. The V segment lost 5 bases and the J segment 8 bases; nucleotides outside the gene matches: 5. CDR3 DNA: TGTGCCAGCAGACAAACAGGGGGTGGGGAGCTGTTTTTT. Protein product: CASRQTGGGELFF.

This clone was detected only once. This sequence joins TRBV6-2 or TRBV6-3 and TRBJ1-2; D unresolved. CDR1 and CDR2 from the germline V gene are MNHEY and SVGEGT. V was cut by 4 bases and J by 5 bases, with 5 bases left in between. The CDR3 covers 11 residues. The CDR3 region has the DNA TGTGCCAGCAGTTGGGAGTATGGCTACACCTTC. This translates into CASSWEYGYTF.

The chain uses TRBV5-1 and TRBJ1-2; weak D call: TRBD1 (5 bases). Between the trimmed V and J ends, which lost 4 bases and 4 bases, there was a span of 26 bases. The CDR3 has 18 amino acids. The V gene's germline CDR1 is SGHRS and CDR2 YFSETQ. The CDR3: CASSKLALTQVESYGYTF. DNA of the CDR3: TGCGCCAGCAGCAAACTCGCCCTCACACAGGTTGAGAGCTATGGCTACACCTTC.

This clone was observed once. This rearrangement joins TRBV13 to TRBJ2-1; weak D call: TRBD2 (6 bases). CDR1 PRHDT and CDR2 FYEKMQ come from the germline V gene (reference sequence). This CDR3 spans 14 amino acids. The V end was cut by 5 bases, the J end by 10 bases, with 18 bases between. Here the CDR3 reads CASSGSGTAFEQFF. As DNA, the CDR3 is TGTGCCAGCAGCGGATCCGGGACTGCCTTCGAGCAGTTCTTC.

The J gene is TRBJ2-5, the V gene TRBV9; 7 bases map to TRBD1. This CDR3 is built from 13 residues. V lost 3 bases and J lost 4; bases outside the gene matches: 3. Looked up from germline, CDR1 is SGDLS and CDR2 is YYNGEE. CDR3 DNA sequence: TGTGCCAGCAGCGAGGGACAGCGAGAGACCCAGTACTTC. Translating it yields CASSEGQRETQYF.

CDR3 residues: CASGSGTGWYEQYF. In DNA, the CDR3 is TGTGCCAGTGGCTCCGGGACAGGGTGGTACGAGCAGTACTTC. The V and J genes are TRBV19 and TRBJ2-7; 9 bases match TRBD1. The length of the CDR3 is 14 residues. The V gene's germline CDR1 is LNHDA and CDR2 SQIVND (reference sequence). With 8 bases clipped from V and 4 bases from J, the junction kept 9 bases outside the gene matches.

The chain is built from TRBV19 and TRBJ2-1; the D gene is possibly TRBD2 (7 bases). Germline V CDR1 and CDR2: LNHDA, SQIVND (reference sequence). This CDR3 has 15 residues. The ends were cut back, 1 base at V and 9 bases at J, with 16 bases in the middle. The CDR3 region has the DNA TGTGCCAGTAGTATAGGCGGGGGCCGAAGTATTGAGCAGTTCTTC. As protein: CASSIGGGRSIEQFF. The variable domain in full, completed from reference TRBV19 and TRBJ2-1, reads DGGITQSPKYLFRKEGQNVTLSCEQNLNHDAMYWYRQDPGQGLRLIYYSQIVNDFQKGDIAEGYSVSREKKESFPLTVTSAQKNPTAFYLCASSIGGGRSIEQFFGPGTRLTVL.

The CDR3 nucleotides are TGTGCCAGCAGTTTAGGGACTAGCGGACCCGAAAAGGAGTTCTTC. It is translated as CASSLGTSGPEKEFF. This sequence joins TRBV27 and TRBJ2-1; TRBD2 matches 11 bases. CDR1 and CDR2 (germline): MNHEY, SMNVEV (reference sequence). With V trimmed by 2 bases and J by 14 bases, 11 bases remained unmatched. The CDR3 sequence is 15 residues long.

This chain uses TRBV11-2 with TRBJ2-5; 7 nucleotides align to TRBD1. Germline lookup yields CDR1 SGHAT and CDR2 FQNNGV. V was pared by 0 bases and J by 7 bases, with 8 bases of the junction left unmatched. CDR3 size: 15 residues. CDR3 bases: TGTGCCAGCAGCTTAGATCCTGGACAGGACTCGACCCAGTACTTC. The encoded protein is CASSLDPGQDSTQYF.

The chain has TRBV7-9 and TRBJ1-1; D is ambiguous. CDR3 length: 13 amino acids. CDR1 SEHNR and CDR2 FQNEAQ come from the germline V gene (reference sequence). The V and J ends lost 0 bases and 4 bases respectively, with 6 bases between them. CDR3 sequence: CASSLAESTEAFF. The CDR3 DNA follows: TGTGCCAGCAGCTTAGCGGAGAGCACTGAAGCTTTCTTT.

This chain connects TRBV9 to TRBJ1-2; unclear D gene. Germline loops: CDR1 SGDLS, CDR2 YYNGEE. There are 14 residues in the CDR3. The V and J ends lost 3 bases and 4 bases respectively, with 13 bases between them. CDR3 residues: CASSARSGIYGYTF. Here the CDR3 DNA reads TGTGCCAGCAGCGCCCGCTCGGGGATCTATGGCTACACCTTC.

The chain links TRBV7-2 to TRBJ1-4; the D gene is possibly TRBD1 (6 bases). The CDR3 is 14 residues long. The germline gives CDR1 SGHTA, CDR2 FQGNSA. V lost 5 bases and J 5 bases, leaving 12 bases between the germline ends. CDR3 nucleotide sequence: TGTGCCAGCAGCGCTACAGGGATAAATGAAAAACTGTTTTTT. Translation gives CASSATGINEKLFF.

The rearrangement uses TRBV27 and TRBJ2-7; perhaps TRBD2 as D (5 bases). Trimming removed 7 bases at V and 6 bases at J, with 16 bases between. The CDR3 sequence is 13 residues long. CDR1 MNHEY and CDR2 SMNVEV come from the germline V gene (reference sequence). The CDR3 reads CASTTGTAGEQYF. The CDR3 DNA sequence: TGTGCCAGCACCACCGGAACTGCGGGCGAGCAGTACTTC.

The chain recombines TRBV2 with TRBJ2-7; 7 bases fit TRBD1. Trimming at V came to 11 bases and at J to 6 bases, leaving 16 bases not matched to a gene. Germline V gene sequence: CDR1 SNHLY, CDR2 FYNNEI. The CDR3 loop spans 14 amino acids. The CDR3 DNA follows: TGTGCCTCGACCCTACAGGGGCTCGTCTTCGAGCAGTACTTC. It yields the protein CASTLQGLVFEQYF. The complete variable domain, with remaining parts taken from reference TRBV2 and TRBJ2-7, reads EPEVTQTPSHQVTQMGQEVILRCVPISNHLYFYWYRQILGQKVEFLVSFYNNEISEKSEIFDDQFSVERPDGSNFTLKIRSTKLEDSAMYFCASTLQGLVFEQYFGPGTRLTVT.

The genes are TRBV5-1 and TRBJ2-5, with D perhaps TRBD2 (6 bases). Germline CDR1 and CDR2: SGHRS and YFSETQ. CDR3 length: 15 amino acids. V lost 4 bases and J lost 1, with 14 bases in between. The CDR3 reads CASSPNRGFQETQYF. In DNA form, the CDR3 reads TGCGCCAGCAGCCCTAATCGGGGGTTCCAAGAGACCCAGTACTTC.

The chain recombines TRBV20-1 with TRBJ2-1, with unresolved D. From germline, CDR1 is DFQATT and CDR2 SNEGSKA (reference sequence). Trimming removed 3 bases from V and 6 bases from J, with 9 bases in between. The CDR3 is 12 residues long. The CDR3 loop is CSASEAPNEQFF. As DNA, the CDR3 is TGCAGTGCTAGTGAAGCCCCCAATGAGCAGTTCTTC.

The J gene is TRBJ2-1, the V gene TRBV24-1, with TRBD2 matching over 12 bases. The CDR3 has 20 amino acids. Germline V gene data show CDR1 as KGHDR and CDR2 as SFDVKD. V lost 4 bases, J lost 2 bases, and 14 bases stayed unmatched. The CDR3 reads CATSDHAASGGAVTYNEQFF. CDR3 sequence (DNA): TGTGCCACCAGTGACCACGCGGCTAGCGGGGGGGCCGTAACCTACAATGAGCAGTTCTTC.

A note on this clone: The junction and the germline gene differ at one end; a read error may be behind it. The chain links TRBV7-7 to TRBJ2-1; 13 bases are a match to TRBD2. In germline, CDR1 is SSHAT, CDR2 FNYEAQ (reference sequence). CDR3 size: 16 residues. The CDR3 is CASSPLAGGPGNEQFF. CDR3 DNA sequence: TGTGCTAGCAGCCCACTAGCGGGAGGGCCCGGCAATGAGCAGTTCTTC.

This chain joins TRBV2 and TRBJ2-7, with D perhaps TRBD1 (6 bases). The CDR3 has 14 residues. With 8 bases removed from V and 0 bases from J, the gap between germline ends came to 14 bases. From germline, CDR1 is SNHLY and CDR2 FYNNEI. The CDR3 coding sequence is TGTGCCAGCGCCCGGACAGTAAACTCCTACGAGCAGTACTTC. It encodes CASARTVNSYEQYF.